This T cell receptor (beta chain) was sequenced during a study of early T cells in non-severe SARS-CoV-2 infection (dated by TCRdb to about 2021). Some background on the complete study: TCR sequencing used bulk RNA from unsorted whole blood, so alpha and beta chains could not be paired.

The study was a case-control design nested within a healthcare worker cohort in London, UK, with weekly nasopharyngeal swab PCR tests and blood sampling. Healthcare workers were recruited during the week of the UK lockdown, between 23 and 31 March 2020, and followed weekly for up to roughly 15 weeks. General findings and caveats noted by the study authors: VDJdb matching was skewed toward anti-spike CD8 responses and likely underestimated virus-specific expansions, missing private and CD4 specificities.

Receptor libraries were prepared by 5' RACE. The instrument given in TCRdb is NextSeq 500. The TCR library protocol attached unique molecular identifiers to individual cDNA molecules to correct for sequencing error and PCR bias. Sequencing covered both TCR alpha and beta chains, and within each sample the abundances of alpha and beta sequences were tightly co-correlated. On the study's bioinformatics: V gene, J gene and CDR3 annotation of TCR sequences was performed with Decombinator V4. Expanded TCRs were defined as changing significantly between any two time points under a Poisson model with p below 0.0001. TCR abundances were normalised to the total number of TCRs sequenced per sample and expressed as counts per million. TRAV1-2 paired with TRAJ12, TRAJ20 or TRAJ33 defined MAIT TCRs, while TRAV10 paired with TRAJ18 defined iNKT TCRs. VDJdb, accessed 1 November 2021, was searched for CMV, EBV and SARS-CoV-2 annotated TCRs, with TCRs annotated for multiple antigens excluded. TCRdb reprocessed the public reads (quality trimming at Q25 with fastp, clone calling with MiXCR) and kept in-frame beta chains. Each CDR3 protein appears once, grouped with its most common genes and DNA. V and J calls and clone size were set by TCRdb, not the authors. Counted in this sample were 50,000 to 60,000 distinct CDR3 sequences; approximately 6.2% of them appeared once. The ten largest clones capture approximately 4.1% of the sample.

V is shortened by 4 bases, J by 0 bases, and the region joining them spans 11 bases. Measured from the cysteine to the phenylalanine, the CDR3 is 14 residues long. Solely the CDR3 DNA is kept, with 42 bases framed from the first base. The germline V gene sets CDR1 to SQVTM and CDR2 to ANQGSEA. Only a few counts were recorded for this clonotype. The antigen it binds to is not known. Base quality data are lacking; no much larger clone is found one base away. The specimen was whole blood. The sequence joins TRBV29-1 to TRBJ2-3; the D segment could be TRBD1, given 5 matching bases. This receptor was obtained from an adult who was a healthcare worker with PCR-confirmed SARS-CoV-2 infection or an uninfected control (not recorded which). The DNA sequence is as follows: TGCAGCGTTGCAGCAGGGTCTAGCACAGATACGCAGTATTTT. It codes for CSVAAGSSTDTQYF.